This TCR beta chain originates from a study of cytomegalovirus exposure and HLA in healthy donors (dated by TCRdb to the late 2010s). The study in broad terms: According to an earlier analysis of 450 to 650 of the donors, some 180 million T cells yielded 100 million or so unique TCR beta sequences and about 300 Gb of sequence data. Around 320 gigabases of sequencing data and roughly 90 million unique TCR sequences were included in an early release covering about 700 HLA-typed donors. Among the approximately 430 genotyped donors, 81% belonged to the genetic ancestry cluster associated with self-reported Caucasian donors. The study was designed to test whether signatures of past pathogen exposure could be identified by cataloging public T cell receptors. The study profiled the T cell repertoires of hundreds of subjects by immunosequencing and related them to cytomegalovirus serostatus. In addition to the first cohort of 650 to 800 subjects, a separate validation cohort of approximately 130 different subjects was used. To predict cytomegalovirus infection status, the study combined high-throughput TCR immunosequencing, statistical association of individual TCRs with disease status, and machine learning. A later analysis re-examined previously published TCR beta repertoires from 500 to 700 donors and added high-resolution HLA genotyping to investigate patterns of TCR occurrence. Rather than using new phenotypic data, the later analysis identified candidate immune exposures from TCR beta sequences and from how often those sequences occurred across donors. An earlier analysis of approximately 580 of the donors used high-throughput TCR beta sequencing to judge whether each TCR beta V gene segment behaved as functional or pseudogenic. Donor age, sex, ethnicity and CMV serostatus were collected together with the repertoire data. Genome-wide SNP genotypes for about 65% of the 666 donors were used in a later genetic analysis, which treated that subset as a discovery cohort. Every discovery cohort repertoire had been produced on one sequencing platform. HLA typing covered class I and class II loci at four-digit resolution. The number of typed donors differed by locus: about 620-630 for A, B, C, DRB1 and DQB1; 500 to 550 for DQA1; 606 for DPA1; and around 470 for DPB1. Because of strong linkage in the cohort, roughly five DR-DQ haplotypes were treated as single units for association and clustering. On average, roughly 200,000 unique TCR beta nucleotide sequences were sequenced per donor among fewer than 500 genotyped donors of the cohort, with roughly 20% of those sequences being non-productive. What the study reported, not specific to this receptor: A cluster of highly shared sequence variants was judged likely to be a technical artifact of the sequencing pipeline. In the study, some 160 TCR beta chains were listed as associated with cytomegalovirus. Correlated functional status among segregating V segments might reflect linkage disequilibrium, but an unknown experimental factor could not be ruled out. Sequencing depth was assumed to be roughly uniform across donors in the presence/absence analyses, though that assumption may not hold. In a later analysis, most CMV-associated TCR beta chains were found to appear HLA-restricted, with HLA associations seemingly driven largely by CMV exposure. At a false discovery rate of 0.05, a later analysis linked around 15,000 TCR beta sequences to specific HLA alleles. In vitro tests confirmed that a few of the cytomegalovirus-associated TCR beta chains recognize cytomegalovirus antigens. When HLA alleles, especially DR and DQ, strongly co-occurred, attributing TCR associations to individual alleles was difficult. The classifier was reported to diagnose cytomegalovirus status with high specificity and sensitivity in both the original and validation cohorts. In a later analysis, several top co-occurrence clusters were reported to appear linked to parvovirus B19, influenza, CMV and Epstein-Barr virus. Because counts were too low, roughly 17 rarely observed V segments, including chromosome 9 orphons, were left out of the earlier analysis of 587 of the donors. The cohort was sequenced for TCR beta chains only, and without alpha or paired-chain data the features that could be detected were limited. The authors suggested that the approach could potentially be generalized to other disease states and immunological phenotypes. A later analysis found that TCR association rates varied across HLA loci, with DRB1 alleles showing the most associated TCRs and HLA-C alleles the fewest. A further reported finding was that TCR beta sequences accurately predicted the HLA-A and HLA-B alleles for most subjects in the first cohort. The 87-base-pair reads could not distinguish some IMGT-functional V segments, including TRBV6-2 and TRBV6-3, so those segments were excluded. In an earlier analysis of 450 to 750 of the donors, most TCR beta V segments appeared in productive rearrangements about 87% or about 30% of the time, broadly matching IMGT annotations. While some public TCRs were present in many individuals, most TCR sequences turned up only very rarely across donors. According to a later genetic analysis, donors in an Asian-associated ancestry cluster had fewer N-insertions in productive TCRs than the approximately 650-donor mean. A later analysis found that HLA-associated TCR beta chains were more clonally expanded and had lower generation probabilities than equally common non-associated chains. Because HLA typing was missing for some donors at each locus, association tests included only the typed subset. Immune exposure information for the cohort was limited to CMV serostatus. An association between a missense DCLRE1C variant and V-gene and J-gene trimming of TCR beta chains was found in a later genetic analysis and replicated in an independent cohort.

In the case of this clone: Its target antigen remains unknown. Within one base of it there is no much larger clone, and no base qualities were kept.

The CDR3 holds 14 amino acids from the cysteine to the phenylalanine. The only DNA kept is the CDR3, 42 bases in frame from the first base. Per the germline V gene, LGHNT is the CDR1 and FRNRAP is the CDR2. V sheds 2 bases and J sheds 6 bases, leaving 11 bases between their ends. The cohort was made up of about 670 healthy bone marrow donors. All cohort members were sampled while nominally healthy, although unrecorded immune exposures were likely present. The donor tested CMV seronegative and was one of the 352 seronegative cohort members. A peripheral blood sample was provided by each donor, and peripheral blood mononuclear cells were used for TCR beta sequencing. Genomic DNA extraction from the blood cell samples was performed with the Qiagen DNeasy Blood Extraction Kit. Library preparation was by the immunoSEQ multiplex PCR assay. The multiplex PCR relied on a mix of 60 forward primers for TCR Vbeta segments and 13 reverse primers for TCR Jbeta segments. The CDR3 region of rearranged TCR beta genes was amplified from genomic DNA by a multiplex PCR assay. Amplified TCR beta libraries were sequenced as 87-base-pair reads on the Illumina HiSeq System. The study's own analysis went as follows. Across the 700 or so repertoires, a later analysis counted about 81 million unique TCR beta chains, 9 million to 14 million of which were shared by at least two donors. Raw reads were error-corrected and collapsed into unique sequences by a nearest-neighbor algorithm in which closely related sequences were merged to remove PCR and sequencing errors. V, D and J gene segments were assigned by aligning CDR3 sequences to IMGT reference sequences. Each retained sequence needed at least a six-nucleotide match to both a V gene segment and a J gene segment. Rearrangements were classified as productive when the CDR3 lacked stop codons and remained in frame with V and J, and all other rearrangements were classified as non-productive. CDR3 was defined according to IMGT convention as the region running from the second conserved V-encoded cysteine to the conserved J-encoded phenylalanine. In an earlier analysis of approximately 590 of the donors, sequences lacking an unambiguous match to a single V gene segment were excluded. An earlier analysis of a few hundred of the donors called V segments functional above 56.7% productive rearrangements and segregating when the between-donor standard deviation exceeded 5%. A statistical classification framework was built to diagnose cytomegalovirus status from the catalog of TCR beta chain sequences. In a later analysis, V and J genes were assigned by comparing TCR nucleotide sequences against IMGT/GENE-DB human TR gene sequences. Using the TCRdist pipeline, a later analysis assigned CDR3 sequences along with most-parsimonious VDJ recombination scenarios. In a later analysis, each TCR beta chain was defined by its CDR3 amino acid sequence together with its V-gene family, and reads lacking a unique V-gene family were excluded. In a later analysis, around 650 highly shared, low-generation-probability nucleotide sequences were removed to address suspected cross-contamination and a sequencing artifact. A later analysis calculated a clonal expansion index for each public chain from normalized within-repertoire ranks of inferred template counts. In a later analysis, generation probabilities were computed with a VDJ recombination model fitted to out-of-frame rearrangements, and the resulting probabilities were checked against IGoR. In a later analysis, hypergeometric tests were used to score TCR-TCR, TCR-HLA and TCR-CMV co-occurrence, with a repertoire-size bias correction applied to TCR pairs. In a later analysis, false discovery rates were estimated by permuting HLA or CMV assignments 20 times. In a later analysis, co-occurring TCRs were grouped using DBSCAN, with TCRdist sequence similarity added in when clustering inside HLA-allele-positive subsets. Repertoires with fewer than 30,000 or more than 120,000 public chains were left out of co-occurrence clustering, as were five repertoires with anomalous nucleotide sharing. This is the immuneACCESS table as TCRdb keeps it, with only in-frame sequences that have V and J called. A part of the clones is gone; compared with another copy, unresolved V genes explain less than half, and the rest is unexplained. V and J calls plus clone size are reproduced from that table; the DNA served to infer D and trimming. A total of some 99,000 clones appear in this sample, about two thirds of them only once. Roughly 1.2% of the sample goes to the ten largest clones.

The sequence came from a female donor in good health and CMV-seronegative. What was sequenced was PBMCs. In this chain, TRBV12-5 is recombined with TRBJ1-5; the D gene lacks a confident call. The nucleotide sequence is TGTGCTAGTGGTTTGATCTCGATGAGTCAGCCCCAGCATTTT. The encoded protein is CASGLISMSQPQHF.